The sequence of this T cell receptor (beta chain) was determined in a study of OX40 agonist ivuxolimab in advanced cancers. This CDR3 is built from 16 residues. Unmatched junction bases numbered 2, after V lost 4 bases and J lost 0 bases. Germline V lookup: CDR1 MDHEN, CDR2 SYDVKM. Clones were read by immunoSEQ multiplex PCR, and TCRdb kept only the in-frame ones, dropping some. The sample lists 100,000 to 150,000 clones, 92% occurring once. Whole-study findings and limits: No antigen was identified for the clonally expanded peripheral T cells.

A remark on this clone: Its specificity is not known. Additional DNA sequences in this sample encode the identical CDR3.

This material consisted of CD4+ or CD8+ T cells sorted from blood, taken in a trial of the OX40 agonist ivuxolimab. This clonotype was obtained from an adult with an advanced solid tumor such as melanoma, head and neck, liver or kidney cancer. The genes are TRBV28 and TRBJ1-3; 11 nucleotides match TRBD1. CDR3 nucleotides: TGTGCCAGCAGTTCGGGGACAGGGGGCTCTGGAAACACCATATATTTT. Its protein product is CASSSGTGGSGNTIYF.